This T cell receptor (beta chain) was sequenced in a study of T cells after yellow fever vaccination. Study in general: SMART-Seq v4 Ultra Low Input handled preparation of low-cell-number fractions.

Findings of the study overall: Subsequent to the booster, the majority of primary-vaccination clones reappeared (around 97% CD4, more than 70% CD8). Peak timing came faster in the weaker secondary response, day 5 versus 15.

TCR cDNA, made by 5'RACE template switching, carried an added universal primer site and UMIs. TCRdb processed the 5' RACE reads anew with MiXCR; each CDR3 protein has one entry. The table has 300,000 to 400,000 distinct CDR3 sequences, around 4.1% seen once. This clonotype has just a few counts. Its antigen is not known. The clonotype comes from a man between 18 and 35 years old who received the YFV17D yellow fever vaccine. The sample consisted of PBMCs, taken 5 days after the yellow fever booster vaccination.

CDR3 bases: TGTGCCAGCAGCATGGTGGGTGGGAGGTATTTT. This sequence encodes CASSMVGGRYF. V gene TRBV11-2 combines with J gene TRBJ2-3, with D tentatively TRBD2 (5 bases). This CDR3 has 11 amino acids. Germline CDR1 reads SGHAT; CDR2 reads FQNNGV. Trimming pared 5 bases from V and 14 bases from J, leaving 14 bases between. Full variable domain (missing parts from reference TRBV11-2 and TRBJ2-3): EAGVAQSPRYKIIEKRQSVAFWCNPISGHATLYWYQQILGQGPKLLIQFQNNGVVDDSQLPKDRFSAERLKGVDSTLKIQPAKLEDSAVYLCASSMVGGRYFGPGTRLTVL.